The 32 T cell receptor beta chains reported below all come from one sample, sequenced in a study of OX40 agonist ivuxolimab in advanced cancers. Here immunoSEQ multiplex PCR was the method, and the copy in TCRdb shows in-frame clones only, minus some. The sample lists tens of thousands of clones, approximately 90% occurring once. Here the sequenced sample was CD4+ or CD8+ T cells sorted from blood, taken in a trial of the OX40 agonist ivuxolimab. The receptors stem from an adult with an advanced solid tumor such as melanoma, head and neck, liver or kidney cancer.

The genes are TRBV18 and TRBJ1-6, with D perhaps TRBD1 (6 bases). V dropped 4 bases and J dropped 0 bases, with 22 bases sitting between them. The CDR3 is 20 amino acids. Germline V CDR1 and CDR2: KGHSH, LQKENI. The CDR3 sequence: CASSQARDNNFISYNSPLHF. CDR3 nucleotide sequence: TGTGCCAGCTCACAGGCGCGGGACAACAATTTCATCTCCTATAATTCACCCCTCCACTTT.

The CDR3 nucleotides are TGTGCCAGCAGCTTAGTGGGGGGCGCGGACTATGGCTACACCTTC. Translating gives CASSLVGGADYGYTF. The chain employs TRBV11-2 and TRBJ1-2, with TRBD1 as a possible D gene (6 bases). From germline, CDR1 is SGHAT and CDR2 FQNNGV. The CDR3 covers 15 residues. Deletions cut 1 base from V and 3 bases from J, with 12 bases between.

The V and J genes are TRBV6-5 and TRBJ2-7; D is unresolved. The CDR3 consists of 11 residues. V lost 4 bases and J lost 6, with 7 bases in between. Germline V CDR1 and CDR2: MNHEY, SVGAGI. The CDR3 coding sequence is TGTGCCAGCAGTTTAGGGTCCGAGCAGTACTTC. Translating gives CASSLGSEQYF.

This clone was seen more than once but under ten times. The V gene is TRBV6-6, the J gene TRBJ1-1; D not resolved. Germline CDR1 MNHNY, CDR2 SVGAGI (reference sequence). The germline V and J ends were trimmed by 6 bases and 3 bases, with 14 bases remaining between them. CDR3 length: 14 residues. The CDR3 spells CASRQSGWDTEAFF. The CDR3 DNA reads as TGTGCCAGCAGGCAATCCGGGTGGGACACTGAAGCTTTCTTT.

This clone was observed a few times. V is TRBV6-5 and J is TRBJ2-2; D possibly corresponds to TRBD2 (6 bases). Germline V gene lookup returns CDR1 MNHEY and CDR2 SVGAGI. The V gene lost 4 bases and the J gene lost 5 bases, with 11 bases spanning the gap. The CDR3 length is 14 residues. The DNA of the CDR3 is TGTGCCAGCAGTTCCCGACTAGTAACCGGGGAGCTGTTTTTT. Its protein product is CASSSRLVTGELFF.

The chain has TRBV7-4 and TRBJ2-5; D not certain. Per germline, CDR1 SGHVT and CDR2 SQSDAQ. V was cut by 4 bases and J by 0 bases, with 12 bases left in between. This CDR3 is 15 amino acids long. Here the CDR3 reads CASSWRVPNQETQYF. In nucleotides, the CDR3 is TGTGCCAGCAGCTGGAGAGTGCCCAACCAAGAGACCCAGTACTTC. Drawing the rest from reference TRBV7-4 and TRBJ2-5, the complete variable domain is GAGVSQSPRYKVAKRGRDVALRCDSISGHVTLYWYRQTLGQGSEVLTYSQSDAQRDKSGRPSGRFSAERPERSVSTLKIQRTEQGDSAVYLCASSWRVPNQETQYFGPGTRLLVL.

The chain uses TRBV9 and TRBJ2-1, with a possible D match to TRBD1 (7 bases). Trimming removed 0 bases at V and 8 bases at J, with 12 bases between. This CDR3 is built from 14 residues. Germline assignment: CDR1 SGDLS and CDR2 YYNGEE. The CDR3 DNA is TGTGCCAGCAGCGTAGACGGAGGGGGCGATGAGCAGTTCTTC. It is translated as CASSVDGGGDEQFF.

The rearrangement links TRBV6-5 to TRBJ2-5; 7 bases are shared with TRBD2. CDR3 length: 16 residues. J gave up 1 base and V 4 bases, and 9 bases lay outside the gene matches. Germline CDR1 reads MNHEY; CDR2 reads SVGAGI. This chain's CDR3 is CASSLWAGELQETQYF. The CDR3 DNA is TGTGCCAGCAGTTTGTGGGCGGGGGAGCTCCAAGAGACCCAGTACTTC.

J is TRBJ2-2 and V is TRBV9; TRBD1 aligns across 8 bases. Trimming cost V 0 bases and J 5 bases; bases outside gene matches: 3. Per germline, CDR1 SGDLS and CDR2 YYNGEE. The CDR3 extends over 15 amino acids. The CDR3 is CASSVDRGWTGELFF. CDR3 in DNA: TGTGCCAGCAGCGTAGACAGGGGGTGGACCGGGGAGCTGTTTTTT.

This clone appeared once. The chain links TRBV9 to TRBJ2-7; 8 bases line up with TRBD1. In germline, CDR1 is SGDLS, CDR2 YYNGEE. The CDR3 is made up of 18 amino acids. J gave up 4 bases and V 3 bases, and 18 bases lay outside the gene matches. CDR3 sequence: CASSADPYGQGAPYEQYF. In DNA, the CDR3 is TGTGCCAGCAGCGCGGACCCCTATGGCCAGGGGGCGCCGTACGAGCAGTACTTC.

This rearrangement joins TRBV2 to TRBJ2-1, with TRBD2 matching 7 bases. V shed 10 bases, J shed 2 bases, and the junction held 5 bases outside the gene matches. Germline lookup yields CDR1 SNHLY and CDR2 FYNNEI. The CDR3 is 13 amino acids. The CDR3 DNA reads as TGTGCCACCGCGAGCGGGGCCTACAATGAGCAGTTCTTC. Translated: CATASGAYNEQFF. The whole variable domain, remainder taken from reference TRBV2 and TRBJ2-1, is EPEVTQTPSHQVTQMGQEVILRCVPISNHLYFYWYRQILGQKVEFLVSFYNNEISEKSEIFDDQFSVERPDGSNFTLKIRSTKLEDSAMYFCATASGAYNEQFFGPGTRLTVL.

The J gene is TRBJ1-1, the V gene TRBV2, with D maybe TRBD1 (5 bases). The germline CDR1 and CDR2 sequences are SNHLY and FYNNEI. This CDR3 contains 15 residues. Between the trimmed V and J ends, which lost 2 bases and 1 base, there was a span of 11 bases. Here the CDR3 DNA reads TGTGCCAGCAGTGAAAAGACAGCGCGGAACACTGAAGCTTTCTTT. Protein: CASSEKTARNTEAFF.

This clone was counted once. The rearrangement joins TRBV7-2 to TRBJ1-4, with TRBD1 matching 9 bases. This CDR3 spans 16 amino acids. The junction had 8 bases not matched to a gene; V was cut back by 2 bases and J by 7 bases. Germline V gene sequence: CDR1 SGHTA, CDR2 FQGNSA. In DNA form, the CDR3 reads TGTGCCAGCAGCTTACGTTCGACAGGGGGTGGTGAAAAACTGTTTTTT. It is translated as CASSLRSTGGGEKLFF. The full variable domain, completed using reference TRBV7-2 and TRBJ1-4, is GAGVSQSPSNKVTEKGKDVELRCDPISGHTALYWYRQSLGQGLEFLIYFQGNSAPDKSGLPSDRFSAERTGGSVSTLTIQRTQQEDSAVYLCASSLRSTGGGEKLFFGSGTQLSVL.

The chain has TRBV25-1 and TRBJ2-5; D is possibly TRBD2 (6 bases). The CDR3 consists of 12 residues. The V gene lost 3 bases and the J gene lost 8 bases, with 10 bases spanning the gap. Germline V gene sequence: CDR1 MGHDK, CDR2 SYGVNS. DNA of the CDR3: TGTGCCAGCAGTGACCCTAGCGACACCCAGTACTTC. The encoded protein is CASSDPSDTQYF.

This sequence joins TRBV5-5 and TRBJ2-1, with 12 bases fitting TRBD2. The germline gives CDR1 SGHKS, CDR2 YYEKEE (reference sequence). V was clipped by 3 bases and J by 14 bases; unmatched bases: 3. This CDR3 contains 12 residues. The DNA of the CDR3 is TGTGCCAGCAGCTACTCTAGCGGGAGGGAGTTCTTC. Encoded protein: CASSYSSGREFF.

The genes are TRBV2 and TRBJ2-7, with a weak D call TRBD2 (6 bases). The CDR3 sequence is 15 residues long. The V and J ends lost 4 bases and 3 bases respectively, with 16 bases between them. Germline assignment: CDR1 SNHLY and CDR2 FYNNEI. CDR3 residues: CASSAIVAGSYEQYF. The CDR3 DNA reads as TGTGCCAGCAGTGCCATTGTTGCGGGAAGCTACGAGCAGTACTTC.

This clone has just one count. The V and J genes are TRBV27 and TRBJ2-2; D could derive from TRBD1 or TRBD2 (6 bases each). CDR3 length equals 15 residues. With 7 bases removed from V and 0 bases from J, the gap between germline ends came to 12 bases. Germline loops: CDR1 MNHEY, CDR2 SMNVEV (reference sequence). The CDR3 here is CASNNGGPNTGELFF. As DNA, the CDR3 is TGTGCCAGCAACAACGGGGGCCCGAACACCGGGGAGCTGTTTTTT.

The chain carries TRBV27 and TRBJ1-5; 7 nucleotides match TRBD1. Germline loops: CDR1 MNHEY, CDR2 SMNVEV (reference sequence). With V trimmed by 6 bases and J by 5 bases, 7 bases remained unmatched. CDR3 size: 14 residues. The CDR3 loop is CASRDRDIYQPQHF. DNA for the CDR3: TGTGCCAGCAGAGACAGGGACATTTATCAGCCCCAGCATTTT.

The genes are TRBV2 and TRBJ2-1; D unresolved. Germline lookup yields CDR1 SNHLY and CDR2 FYNNEI. The CDR3 covers 15 residues. V gave up 2 bases and J gave up 1 base, with 9 bases separating them. The CDR3: CASSEYGKSYNEQFF. CDR3 coding DNA: TGTGCCAGCAGTGAATACGGCAAATCCTACAATGAGCAGTTCTTC.

The CDR3 protein is CASSHTTGWGNQPQHF. CDR3 coding DNA: TGTGCCAGCAGTCATACCACAGGGTGGGGCAATCAGCCCCAGCATTTT. The V and J genes are TRBV28 and TRBJ1-5; a possible D gene is TRBD1 (6 bases). Germline values: CDR1 MDHEN, CDR2 SYDVKM. CDR3 length equals 16 residues. Between the trimmed V and J ends, which lost 5 bases and 2 bases, there was a span of 16 bases. The variable domain in full, completed from reference TRBV28 and TRBJ1-5, reads DVKVTQSSRYLVKRTGEKVFLECVQDMDHENMFWYRQDPGLGLRLIYFSYDVKMKEKGDIPEGYSVSREKKERFSLILESASTNQTSMYLCASSHTTGWGNQPQHFGDGTRLSIL.

The CDR3 DNA sequence: TGTGCCAGCAGTCCCGGACAGCAACCCAATGAGCAGTTCTTC. It specifies CASSPGQQPNEQFF. The chain joins TRBV28 to TRBJ2-1, with D possibly being TRBD1 (6 bases). The CDR3 is made up of 14 amino acids. Trimming left V 5 bases short and J 6 bases short, with 14 bases between. Germline V gives CDR1 MDHEN, CDR2 SYDVKM.

The chain couples TRBV11-1 to TRBJ1-2; D ambiguous. Germline V gene lookup returns CDR1 SGHAT and CDR2 FQDESV (reference sequence). Trimming removed 1 base at V and 4 bases at J, with 10 bases between. CDR3 length: 14 amino acids. The CDR3 bases are TGTGCCAGCAGCTTAGGAGACAAACTCTATGGCTACACCTTC. Translation gives CASSLGDKLYGYTF. Looking up the rest from reference TRBV11-1 and TRBJ1-2 gives the full variable domain: EAEVAQSPRYKITEKSQAVAFWCDPISGHATLYWYRQILGQGPELLVQFQDESVVDDSQLPKDRFSAERLKGVDSTLKIQPAELGDSAMYLCASSLGDKLYGYTFGSGTRLTVV.

The V gene is TRBV6-6, the J gene TRBJ2-5; D is tentatively TRBD1 or TRBD2 (5 bases each). The CDR3 is made up of 14 amino acids. Germline-derived CDR1 and CDR2 are MNHNY and SVGAGI (reference sequence). Trimming left V 7 bases short and J 1 base short, with 13 bases between. The CDR3 DNA reads TGTGCCAGCACTCTCACCGGGACCCAAGAGACCCAGTACTTC. It is translated as CASTLTGTQETQYF.

The genes are TRBV4-3 and TRBJ2-3; 11 bases are shared with TRBD2. Germline V CDR1 and CDR2: LGHNA, YSLEER. The CDR3 covers 17 residues. The trim removed 4 bases at V and 5 bases at J, leaving 11 bases unmatched. The CDR3: CASSLHPTSGNLDTQYF. CDR3 bases: TGCGCCAGCAGCCTTCACCCGACTAGCGGGAATCTAGATACGCAGTATTTT.

With respect to this clone: The conserved phenylalanine or tryptophan is not found at the CDR3 terminus, so this likely reflects a read error. No DNA is shown, since the ends of the CDR3 on it are uncertain; the CDR3 is the one TCRdb lists. The V gene is TRBV28, the J gene TRBJ1-1. The CDR3 spans 13 amino acids, including both terminal residues. From germline, CDR1 is MDHEN and CDR2 SYDVKM. CDR3 region: CASSSDAGPPRIS.

This chain uses TRBV4-1 with TRBJ1-2, with 7 bases matching TRBD1. Losses at the gene ends were 5 bases for V and 8 bases for J; bases not matched to a gene: 8. The CDR3 is 13 residues long. CDR1 MGHRA and CDR2 YSYEKL come from the germline V gene. CDR3 region: CASSYDRAAGYTF. Here the CDR3 DNA reads TGCGCCAGCAGCTACGACAGGGCGGCCGGCTACACCTTC.

V is TRBV18 and J is TRBJ2-1; the match to TRBD1 covers 7 bases. There are 14 residues in the CDR3. V lost 0 bases and J lost 4; bases outside the gene matches: 0. The germline CDR1 and CDR2 sequences are KGHSH and LQKENI. The CDR3 DNA sequence: TGTGCCAGCTCACCACCGGGACAGTACAATGAGCAGTTCTTC. Protein product: CASSPPGQYNEQFF.

This rearrangement joins TRBV27 to TRBJ2-6; 10 positions match TRBD2. After removal of 4 bases from V and 2 bases from J, the junction contained 14 bases not matched to a gene. The CDR3 has 20 amino acids. CDR1 and CDR2 (germline): MNHEY, SMNVEV (reference sequence). CDR3 sequence reads: CASSSPGLSGGATGANVLTF. The CDR3 DNA follows: TGTGCCAGCAGTTCCCCGGGTCTGAGCGGGGGGGCCACTGGGGCCAACGTCCTGACTTTC.

The chain carries TRBV27 and TRBJ1-5; D unclear. The CDR3 sequence is 13 residues long. Germline CDR1 and CDR2: MNHEY and SMNVEV (reference sequence). The germline V and J ends were trimmed by 3 bases and 2 bases, with 5 bases remaining between them. The CDR3 DNA reads TGTGCCAGCAGTTTGCGGGGCAATCAGCCCCAGCATTTT. This translates into CASSLRGNQPQHF.

J is TRBJ2-2 and V is TRBV4-1; TRBD2 might be the D (5 bases). From germline, CDR1 is MGHRA and CDR2 YSYEKL. The V end was cut by 6 bases, the J end by 1 base, with 12 bases between. This CDR3 is 15 amino acids long. The CDR3 coding sequence is TGCGCCAGCAGGTTCCTAGCTGAGAACACCGGGGAGCTGTTTTTT. It codes for CASRFLAENTGELFF.

The chain combines TRBV20-1 with TRBJ1-2; D unresolved. The V gene lost 2 bases and the J gene lost 3 bases, with 1 base spanning the gap. Germline V gives CDR1 DFQATT, CDR2 SNEGSKA (reference sequence). There are 10 residues in the CDR3. The CDR3 sequence: CSARYYGYTF. The DNA for the CDR3 is TGCAGTGCTAGATACTATGGCTACACCTTC.

The J gene is TRBJ1-1, the V gene TRBV7-6; 12 bases fit TRBD1. This CDR3 spans 14 amino acids. Trimming removed 3 bases from V and 7 bases from J; junction bases left unmatched: 3. Germline CDR1 and CDR2: SGHVS and FNYEAQ. The CDR3 coding sequence is TGTGCCAGCAGCTTCGGGACAGGGGGCGGTGAAGCTTTCTTT. Amino acid sequence: CASSFGTGGGEAFF.